This T cell receptor beta chain was observed in a study of T cell responses to AZD1222 COVID-19 vaccine. Study details: Pooling of second doses given at about 4 or about 12 weeks was done. Study-level points and caveats: Scientists sampled the repertoires only once the peak T cell response had passed.

Sequencing used immunoSEQ multiplex PCR; TCRdb keeps in-frame clones, though not all of them. This sample carries about 110,000 clones, approximately 90% of them seen once, and the ten largest clones take 7.5%. This clone turned up a few times. Its cognate antigen is unknown. The CDR3 contains 16 residues. V was trimmed by 2 bases and J by 0 bases, leaving 11 bases between them. In germline, CDR1 is LGHDT, CDR2 YNNKEL (reference sequence). This sequence joins TRBV3-1 (or the pseudogene TRBV3-2) and TRBJ1-3; D is ambiguous. The TCR was taken from an adult in good health. Specimen: peripheral blood, collected on day 0 of AZD1222 vaccination. The CDR3 protein is CASSQRWASSGNTIYF. CDR3 bases: TGTGCCAGCAGCCAAAGGTGGGCGAGCTCTGGAAACACCATATATTTT.